The following is a T cell receptor (beta chain) sequence with its context. Its antigen specificity is not known. Library preparation was by the immunoSEQ multiplex PCR assay. For the multiplex PCR, a mixture combining 60 forward primers for TCR Vbeta segments and 13 reverse primers for TCR Jbeta segments was used. The CDR3 region of rearranged TCR beta genes was amplified from genomic DNA with a multiplex PCR assay. The Illumina HiSeq System was used to sequence the amplified TCR beta libraries as 87-base-pair reads. The study's processing was this. Across the 500 to 750 repertoires, a later analysis counted tens of millions of unique TCR beta chains, around 11 million of which were shared by at least two donors. To remove PCR and sequencing errors, raw reads were error-corrected and collapsed into unique sequences using a nearest-neighbor algorithm that merged closely related sequences. To assign V, D and J gene segments, CDR3 sequences were aligned to IMGT reference sequences. Each retained sequence needed at least a six-nucleotide match to both a V gene segment and a J gene segment. A rearrangement counted as productive if the CDR3 had no stop codons and remained in frame with V and J, and every other rearrangement counted as non-productive. CDR3 was defined according to IMGT convention as the region running from the second conserved V-encoded cysteine to the conserved J-encoded phenylalanine. Sequences without an unambiguous match to a single V gene segment were excluded from the earlier analysis of about 640 of the donors. In an earlier analysis of several hundred of the donors, V segments were called functional above 56.7% productive rearrangements and were called segregating when the between-donor standard deviation exceeded 5%. A statistical classification framework was built to diagnose cytomegalovirus status from the catalog of TCR beta chain sequences. In a later analysis, TCR nucleotide sequences were compared against IMGT/GENE-DB human TR gene sequences so that V and J genes could be assigned. The TCRdist pipeline was used in a later analysis to assign CDR3 sequences and most-parsimonious VDJ recombination scenarios. In a later analysis, each TCR beta chain was defined by its CDR3 amino acid sequence together with its V-gene family, and reads without a unique V-gene family were excluded. As a way to deal with suspected cross-contamination and a sequencing artifact, a later analysis dropped hundreds of nucleotide sequences that were highly shared and had low generation probability. For each public chain, a later analysis derived a clonal expansion index from normalized ranks of inferred template counts within each repertoire. A later analysis computed generation probabilities with a VDJ recombination model fitted to out-of-frame rearrangements, and checked the results against IGoR. Hypergeometric tests were used in a later analysis to score TCR-TCR, TCR-HLA and TCR-CMV co-occurrence, with a repertoire-size bias correction applied to the TCR pairs. In a later analysis, false discovery rates were estimated by permuting HLA or CMV assignments 20 times. In a later analysis, co-occurring TCRs were grouped using DBSCAN, and TCRdist sequence similarity was added for clustering within HLA-allele-positive subsets. Co-occurrence clustering excluded repertoires with fewer than 30,000 or more than 120,000 public chains, plus five with anomalous nucleotide sharing. TCRdb took this table from immuneACCESS and kept in-frame rearrangements with V and J called. Such tables lack part of the clones; where checked against another copy, unresolved V genes explain under half of the gap, and the rest is unexplained. For V, J and clone size, that table is used; D and trimming come from the DNA. The table for this sample shows approximately 110,000 clones. The top ten hold around 2.7% of the sample.

The cohort comprised several hundred healthy bone marrow donors. At the time of sampling, every cohort member was nominally healthy, though immune exposures that went unrecorded were likely present. The donor tested CMV seronegative and was one of the 352 seronegative cohort members. A peripheral blood sample was provided by each donor, and peripheral blood mononuclear cells were used for TCR beta sequencing. The Qiagen DNeasy Blood Extraction Kit was used to extract genomic DNA from the blood cell samples. This entry comes from a study of cytomegalovirus exposure and HLA in healthy donors (dated by TCRdb to about 2017). Notes on the research overall: An earlier analysis of approximately 640 of the donors reported about 250 Gb of sequence data and about 100 million unique TCR beta sequences from about 179 million T cells. Roughly 300 gigabases of sequencing data and 80 million or so unique TCR sequences were included in an early release covering around 600 HLA-typed donors. The genetic ancestry cluster associated with self-reported Caucasian donors included 65% to 90% of the roughly 380 genotyped donors. The study aimed to test whether signatures of past pathogen exposure could be identified by cataloging public T cell receptors. The study used immunosequencing to profile the T cell repertoires of more than 650 subjects and linked those repertoires to cytomegalovirus serostatus. Along with the roughly 670-subject first cohort, a separate validation cohort of around 120 different subjects was used. The study combined high-throughput TCR immunosequencing, statistical association of individual TCRs with disease status, and machine learning to predict cytomegalovirus infection status. A later analysis re-analyzed previously published TCR beta repertoires from 500 to 700 donors and added high-resolution HLA genotyping to study TCR occurrence patterns. The later analysis used no new phenotypic data to find candidate immune exposures, relying instead on TCR beta sequences and their occurrence across donors. An earlier analysis of more than 450 of the donors used high-throughput TCR beta sequencing to judge whether each TCR beta V gene segment behaved as functional or pseudogenic. Donor age, sex, ethnicity and CMV serostatus were compiled alongside the repertoire data. A later genetic analysis used genome-wide SNP genotypes for about 65% of the 666 donors, treating that subset as a discovery cohort. All discovery cohort repertoires had been generated using a single sequencing platform. Both class I and class II loci were covered by HLA typing, at four-digit resolution. The number of typed donors differed by locus: about 620-640 for A, B, C, DRB1 and DQB1; 522 for DQA1; some 590 for DPA1; and around 490 for DPB1. Five DR-DQ haplotypes were handled as single units for association and clustering because linkage in the cohort was strong. Among 398 genotyped donors of the cohort, an average of approximately 200,000 unique TCR beta nucleotide sequences was sequenced per donor, of which roughly 17% were non-productive.

Overall study results and their limits: This cohort had only TCR beta chains sequenced, and the lack of alpha or paired-chain data limited which features could be detected. Because counts were too low, roughly 16 rarely observed V segments, including chromosome 9 orphons, were excluded from the earlier analysis of 587 of the donors. In a later analysis, HLA-associated TCR beta chains were found to be more clonally expanded and to have lower generation probabilities than equally common non-associated chains. In an earlier analysis of more than 500 of the donors, most TCR beta V segments appeared in productive rearrangements about 87% or about 30% of the time, broadly matching IMGT annotations. In a later analysis, around 17,000 TCR beta sequences were associated with specific HLA alleles at a false discovery rate of 0.05. A later analysis found that most CMV-associated TCR beta chains appeared HLA-restricted, with HLA associations seemingly driven largely by CMV exposure. Because HLA typing was unavailable for some donors at each locus, only the typed subset was used in association tests. Compared with the roughly 670-donor mean, donors in an Asian-associated ancestry cluster had fewer N-insertions in productive TCRs, according to a later genetic analysis. A later analysis reported that several top co-occurrence clusters appeared linked to parvovirus B19, influenza, CMV and Epstein-Barr virus. In a later analysis, TCR association rates were found to vary across HLA loci, with the most associated TCRs seen for DRB1 alleles and the fewest for HLA-C alleles. Immune exposure information for the cohort was limited to CMV serostatus. Assigning TCR associations to individual alleles was difficult when HLA alleles, especially DR and DQ, strongly co-occurred. In the study, approximately 160 TCR beta chains were listed as associated with cytomegalovirus. Some IMGT-functional V segments, including TRBV6-2 and TRBV6-3, could not be told apart with the 87-base-pair reads, so those segments were excluded. An association between a missense DCLRE1C variant and V-gene and J-gene trimming of TCR beta chains was found in a later genetic analysis and replicated in an independent cohort. The authors suggested that the approach could potentially be generalized to other disease states and immunological phenotypes. The sequencing pipeline was judged likely to have produced a cluster of highly shared sequence variants as a technical artifact. While some public TCRs were present in many individuals, most TCR sequences turned up only very rarely across donors. A few of the identified cytomegalovirus-associated TCR beta chains were confirmed in vitro to be specific for cytomegalovirus antigens. Cytomegalovirus status was reported to be diagnosed by the classifier with high specificity and sensitivity in both the original and validation cohorts. Linkage disequilibrium might explain the correlated functional status among segregating V segments, but an unknown experimental factor could not be excluded. A further reported finding was that TCR beta sequences accurately predicted the HLA-A and HLA-B alleles for most subjects in the first cohort. Sequencing depth was assumed to be roughly uniform across donors in the presence/absence analyses, though that assumption may not hold.

Ends trimmed: V by 1 base, J by 9 bases; bases unmatched to a gene: 9. From the cysteine up to the phenylalanine, the CDR3 has a length of 14 residues. This entry keeps only the CDR3 DNA: 42 bases, framed from base 1. CDR1 SGHDT and CDR2 YYEEEE are derived from the germline V gene. Sequences were obtained from PBMCs. Recombination connected TRBV5-6 to TRBJ2-5; 7 central bases correspond to TRBD1. The sequence was obtained from a man younger than 45 in good health and CMV-seronegative. This receptor has the CDR3 CASSLNSGGAAQYF. Here is the DNA: TGTGCCAGCAGCTTGAATTCAGGGGGAGCGGCCCAGTACTTC.